This T cell receptor (beta chain) was observed in a study of beta chain features in type 1 diabetes. Expressed TCRB transcripts were sequenced after all isolated RNA was converted to cDNA. Produced via immunoSEQ multiplex PCR; TCRdb's table is partial and in-frame only. The sample consists of around 650,000 clones, around 12% of them appearing once. General study points: Moderate yet significant TCRB CDR3 shortening was seen in Type 1 diabetes patients in all four CD4+ subsets.

Isolation of CD4+ naive, central memory, regulatory and stem cell-like memory cells was achieved by sorting via CD45RO/CCR7/CD25/CD127/CD95/CD27. As to this clone: Its antigen remains unidentified. This may stem from a read error, because a much larger clone lies one nucleotide away. The same CDR3 also results from other DNA sequences found in this sample.

In germline, CDR1 is SGHAT, CDR2 FQNNGV. The CDR3 runs 11 residues. With 3 bases removed from V and 3 bases from J, the gap between germline ends came to 2 bases. Sequenced input: naive CD4+ T cells from blood. The V and J genes are TRBV11-2 and TRBJ2-5; D is unresolved. The TCR sequence derives from a man aged 25-45 years with type 1 diabetes. Here the CDR3 reads CASSLEETQYF. CDR3 nucleotide sequence: TGTGCCAGCAGCTTGGAAGAGACCCAGTACTTC.